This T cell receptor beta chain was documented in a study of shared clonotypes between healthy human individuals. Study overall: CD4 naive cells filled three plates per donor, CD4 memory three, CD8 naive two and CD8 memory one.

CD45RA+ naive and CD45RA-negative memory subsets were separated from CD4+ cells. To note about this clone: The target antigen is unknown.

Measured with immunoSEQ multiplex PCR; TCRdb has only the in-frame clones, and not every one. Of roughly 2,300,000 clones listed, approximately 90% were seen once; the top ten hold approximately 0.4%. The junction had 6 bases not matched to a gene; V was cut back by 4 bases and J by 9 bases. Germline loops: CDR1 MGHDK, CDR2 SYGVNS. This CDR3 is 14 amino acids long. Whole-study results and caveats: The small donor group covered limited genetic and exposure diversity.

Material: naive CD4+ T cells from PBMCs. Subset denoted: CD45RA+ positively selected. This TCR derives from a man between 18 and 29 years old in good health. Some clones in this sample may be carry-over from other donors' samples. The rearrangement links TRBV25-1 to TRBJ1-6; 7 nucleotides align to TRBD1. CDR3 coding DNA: TGTGCCAGCAGTGCGACAGGGCGGCCTTCACCCCTCCACTTT. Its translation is CASSATGRPSPLHF.